Shown below are 6 T cell receptor beta chains from a single sample sequenced in a study of blood T cell repertoires in COVID-19. Clones were sequenced by immunoSEQ multiplex PCR, and TCRdb holds only the in-frame ones, with some missing. The sample yields roughly 120,000 clones, approximately 84% seen once. Sequencing was performed on peripheral blood. These TCRs come from a woman aged 60-75 years with acute or convalescent COVID-19.

CDR3 DNA sequence: TGCGCCAGCAGTCGCACGGGACAGGGGAACACTGAAGCTTTCTTT. This codes for CASSRTGQGNTEAFF. The genes are TRBV5-1 and TRBJ1-1; 9 nucleotides agree with TRBD1. Germline CDR1 SGHRS, CDR2 YFSETQ. With V trimmed by 5 bases and J by 1 base, 6 bases remained unmatched. CDR3 length: 15 amino acids.

V gene TRBV7-9 combines with J gene TRBJ1-3; TRBD1 matches at 7 bases. The length of the CDR3 is 17 residues. The V segment lost 3 bases and the J segment 2 bases; nucleotides outside the gene matches: 10. Germline V CDR1 and CDR2: SEHNR, FQNEAQ (reference sequence). DNA for the CDR3: TGTGCCAGCAGCTTCCTACGCAGGGGGGAGACTGGAAACACCATATATTTT. The encoded protein is CASSFLRRGETGNTIYF. The whole variable domain, filled in from reference TRBV7-9 and TRBJ1-3, reads DTGVSQNPRHKITKRGQNVTFRCDPISEHNRLYWYRQTLGQGPEFLTYFQNEAQLEKSRLLSDRFSAERPKGSFSTLEIQRTEQGDSAMYLCASSFLRRGETGNTIYFGEGSWLTVV.

V is TRBV19 and J is TRBJ1-5; 9 bases map to TRBD1. Germline V gene lookup returns CDR1 LNHDA and CDR2 SQIVND (reference sequence). V lost 3 bases, J lost 0 bases, and 3 bases stayed unmatched. This CDR3 comprises 16 residues. The CDR3 protein is CASSMGTGYSNQPQHF. CDR3 DNA sequence: TGTGCCAGTAGTATGGGGACAGGGTATAGCAATCAGCCCCAGCATTTT.

V is TRBV30 and J is TRBJ1-6; TRBD1 is a possible D gene (5 bases). The CDR3 sequence is 15 residues long. Germline values: CDR1 GTSNPN, CDR2 SVGIG (reference sequence). The V end was cut by 5 bases, the J end by 1 base, with 12 bases between. The CDR3 loop reads CAWEVGGSYNSPLHF. DNA of the CDR3: TGTGCCTGGGAAGTCGGGGGGTCCTATAATTCACCCCTCCACTTT.

This clone came up once. A junction boundary mismatches the germline segment, possibly from a read error. The CDR3 DNA is TGTGCCAGCAGGGAGGAGAACCCTGAAGCTTTCTTT. Translated, it gives CASREENPEAFF. The chain is built from TRBV2 and TRBJ1-1, with D hard to call. The CDR3 has 12 amino acids. The germline gives CDR1 SNHLY, CDR2 FYNNEI. The full variable domain, with the rest looked up from reference TRBV2 and TRBJ1-1, is EPEVTQTPSHQVTQMGQEVILRCVPISNHLYFYWYRQILGQKVEFLVSFYNNEISEKSEIFDDQFSVERPDGSNFTLKIRSTKLEDSAMYFCASREENPEAFFGQGTRLTVV.

The rearrangement uses TRBV5-1 and TRBJ2-2; D is uncertain. Germline values: CDR1 SGHRS, CDR2 YFSETQ. V was cut by 4 bases and J by 6 bases, with 7 bases left in between. This CDR3 has 12 amino acids. In nucleotides, the CDR3 is TGCGCCAGCAGCCCCCGCGCCGGGGAGCTGTTTTTT. Amino acids: CASSPRAGELFF.